The clone carrying this T cell receptor (beta chain) was seen a single time. How the authors handled the data: Estimation of nucleated cell counts was performed using reference gene primer amplification. Clones were read by immunoSEQ multiplex PCR, and TCRdb kept only the in-frame ones, dropping some. The V and J calls and clone size come from that table; D and trimming were worked out from the DNA. Counted here are about 44,000 clones, around 90% occurring once; the ten biggest clones make up roughly 1.4%. The data derive from a study of blood T cell repertoires in COVID-19. The CDR3 has 19 amino acids.

Sequenced sample: peripheral blood. This TCR was recovered from a woman aged 40-49 years with acute or convalescent COVID-19. The chain is built from TRBV1 and TRBJ2-3; the tabulated D call, TRBD1, remains unverified against the DNA. TRBV1 represents a pseudogene. As DNA, the CDR3 is TGCACCAGCAGCCAAGATTGGGCCGTGACCTTAACTAGCACAGATACGCAGTATTTT. Encoded protein: CTSSQDWAVTLTSTDTQYF.